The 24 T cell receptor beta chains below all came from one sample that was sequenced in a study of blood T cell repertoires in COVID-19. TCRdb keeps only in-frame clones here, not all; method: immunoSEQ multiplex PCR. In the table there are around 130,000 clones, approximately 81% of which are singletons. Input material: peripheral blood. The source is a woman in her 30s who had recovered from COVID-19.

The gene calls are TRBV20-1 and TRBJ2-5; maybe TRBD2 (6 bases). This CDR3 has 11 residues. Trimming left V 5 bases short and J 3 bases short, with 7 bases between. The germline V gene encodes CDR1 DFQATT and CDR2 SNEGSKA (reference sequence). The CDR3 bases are TGCAGTGCTGTAGCGGAAGAGACCCAGTACTTC. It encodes CSAVAEETQYF.

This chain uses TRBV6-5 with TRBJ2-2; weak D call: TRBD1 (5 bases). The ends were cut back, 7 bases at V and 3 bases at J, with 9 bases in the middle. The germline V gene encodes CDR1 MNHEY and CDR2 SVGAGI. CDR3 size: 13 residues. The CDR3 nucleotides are TGTGCCAGCATCCGCAGGGACACCGGGGAGCTGTTTTTT. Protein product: CASIRRDTGELFF.

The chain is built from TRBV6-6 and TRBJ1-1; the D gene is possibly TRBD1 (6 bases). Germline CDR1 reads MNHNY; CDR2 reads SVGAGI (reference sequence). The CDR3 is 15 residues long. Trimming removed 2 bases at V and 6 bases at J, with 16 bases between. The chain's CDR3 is CASSYGPVGGPEAFF. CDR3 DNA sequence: TGTGCCAGCAGTTACGGCCCTGTGGGGGGGCCTGAAGCTTTCTTT.

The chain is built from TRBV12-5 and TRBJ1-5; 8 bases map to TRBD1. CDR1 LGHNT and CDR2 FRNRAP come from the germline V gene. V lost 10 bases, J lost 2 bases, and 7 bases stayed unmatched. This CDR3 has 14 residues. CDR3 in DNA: TGTGCTACTTCCAGGGGGCTAGGCAATCAGCCCCAGCATTTT. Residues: CATSRGLGNQPQHF.

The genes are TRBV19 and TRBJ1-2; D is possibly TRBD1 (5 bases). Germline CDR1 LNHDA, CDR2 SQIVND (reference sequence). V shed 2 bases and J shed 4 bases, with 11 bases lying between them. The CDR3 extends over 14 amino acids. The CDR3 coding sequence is TGTGCCAGTAGTATAACGGGGGATGGCTATGGCTACACCTTC. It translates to CASSITGDGYGYTF.

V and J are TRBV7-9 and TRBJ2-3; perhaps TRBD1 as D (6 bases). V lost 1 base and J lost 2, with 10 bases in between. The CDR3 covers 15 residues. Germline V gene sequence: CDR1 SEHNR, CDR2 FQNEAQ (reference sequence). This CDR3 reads CASSLEGVSTDTQYF. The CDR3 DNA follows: TGTGCCAGCAGCTTAGAGGGGGTATCCACAGATACGCAGTATTTT.

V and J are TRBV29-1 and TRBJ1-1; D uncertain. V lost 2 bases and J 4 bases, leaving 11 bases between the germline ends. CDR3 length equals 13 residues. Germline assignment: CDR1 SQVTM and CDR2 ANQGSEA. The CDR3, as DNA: TGCAGCGTTGAAACGGCAGGCCGCACTGAAGCTTTCTTT. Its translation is CSVETAGRTEAFF. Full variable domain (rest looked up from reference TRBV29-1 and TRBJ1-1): SAVISQKPSRDICQRGTSLTIQCQVDSQVTMMFWYRQQPGQSLTLIATANQGSEATYESGFVIDKFPISRPNLTFSTLTVSNMSPEDSSIYLCSVETAGRTEAFFGQGTRLTVV.

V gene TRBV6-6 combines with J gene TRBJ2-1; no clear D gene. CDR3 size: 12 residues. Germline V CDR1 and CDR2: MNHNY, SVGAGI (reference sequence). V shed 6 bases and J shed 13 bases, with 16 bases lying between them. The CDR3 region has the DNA TGTGCCAGCAGCCTTAGCAGTCGTCTTCAGTTCTTC. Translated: CASSLSSRLQFF.

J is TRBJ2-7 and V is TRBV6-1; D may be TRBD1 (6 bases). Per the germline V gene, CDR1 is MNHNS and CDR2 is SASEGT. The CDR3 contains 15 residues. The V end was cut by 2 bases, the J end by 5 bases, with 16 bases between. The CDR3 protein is CASSEWARGSDEQYF. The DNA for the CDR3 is TGTGCCAGCAGTGAATGGGCGAGGGGGAGCGACGAGCAGTACTTC.

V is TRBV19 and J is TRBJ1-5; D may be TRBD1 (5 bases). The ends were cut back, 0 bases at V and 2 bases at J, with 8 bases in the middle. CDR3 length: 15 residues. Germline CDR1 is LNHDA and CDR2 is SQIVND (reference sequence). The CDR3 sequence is CASSIESGGNQPQHF. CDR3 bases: TGTGCCAGTAGTATAGAGTCGGGGGGCAATCAGCCCCAGCATTTT.

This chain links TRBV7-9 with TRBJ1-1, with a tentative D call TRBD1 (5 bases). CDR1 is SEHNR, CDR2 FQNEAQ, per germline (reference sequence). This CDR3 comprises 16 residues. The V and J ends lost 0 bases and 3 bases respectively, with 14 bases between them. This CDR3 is CASSLASTRGDTEAFF. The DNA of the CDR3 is TGTGCCAGCAGCTTAGCGTCGACCCGGGGGGACACTGAAGCTTTCTTT.

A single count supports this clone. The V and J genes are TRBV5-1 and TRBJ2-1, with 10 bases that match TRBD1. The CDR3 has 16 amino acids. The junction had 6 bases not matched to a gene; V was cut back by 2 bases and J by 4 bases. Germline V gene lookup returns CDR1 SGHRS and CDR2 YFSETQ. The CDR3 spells CASSFSRDRGYNEQFF. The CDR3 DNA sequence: TGCGCCAGCAGCTTTTCCCGGGACAGGGGTTACAATGAGCAGTTCTTC.

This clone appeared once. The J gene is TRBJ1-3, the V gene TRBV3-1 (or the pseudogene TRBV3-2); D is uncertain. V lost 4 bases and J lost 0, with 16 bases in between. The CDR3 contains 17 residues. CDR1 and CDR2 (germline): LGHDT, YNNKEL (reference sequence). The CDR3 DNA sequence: TGTGCCAGCAGCCGAGAAGAAACGGTCCTCTCTGGAAACACCATATATTTT. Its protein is CASSREETVLSGNTIYF.

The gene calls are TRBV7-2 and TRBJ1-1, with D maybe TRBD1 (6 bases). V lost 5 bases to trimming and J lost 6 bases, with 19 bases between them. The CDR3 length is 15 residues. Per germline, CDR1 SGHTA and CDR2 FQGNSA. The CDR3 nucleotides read TGTGCCAGCAGCCCAAGGGGGGGGAGGTACTCTGAAGCTTTCTTT. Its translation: CASSPRGGRYSEAFF.

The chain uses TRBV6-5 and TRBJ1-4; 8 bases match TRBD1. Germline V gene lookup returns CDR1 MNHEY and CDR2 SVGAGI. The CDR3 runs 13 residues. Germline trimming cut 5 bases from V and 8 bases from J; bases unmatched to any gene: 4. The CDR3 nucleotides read TGTGCCAGCAGTACCTACAGGGGGGAAAAACTGTTTTTT. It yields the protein CASSTYRGEKLFF.

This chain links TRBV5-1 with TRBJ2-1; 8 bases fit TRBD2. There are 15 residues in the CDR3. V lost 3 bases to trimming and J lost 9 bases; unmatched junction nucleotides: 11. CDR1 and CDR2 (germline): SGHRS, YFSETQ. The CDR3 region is CASSYLDNGRGEQFF. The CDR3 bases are TGCGCCAGCAGCTACCTAGATAACGGGAGGGGTGAGCAGTTCTTC.

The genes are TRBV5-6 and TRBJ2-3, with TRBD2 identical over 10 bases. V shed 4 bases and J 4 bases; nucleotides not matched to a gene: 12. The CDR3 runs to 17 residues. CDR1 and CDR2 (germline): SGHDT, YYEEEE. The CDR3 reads CASSLGLAGVWADTQYF. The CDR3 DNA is TGTGCCAGCAGCCTCGGGCTAGCGGGGGTTTGGGCAGATACGCAGTATTTT.

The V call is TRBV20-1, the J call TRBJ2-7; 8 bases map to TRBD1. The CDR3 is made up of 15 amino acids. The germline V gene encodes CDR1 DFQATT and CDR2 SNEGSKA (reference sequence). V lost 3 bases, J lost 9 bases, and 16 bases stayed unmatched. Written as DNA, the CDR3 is TGCAGTGCTAGTGATTCCGGGACAGGAATACGAGGGCAGTACTTC. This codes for CSASDSGTGIRGQYF.

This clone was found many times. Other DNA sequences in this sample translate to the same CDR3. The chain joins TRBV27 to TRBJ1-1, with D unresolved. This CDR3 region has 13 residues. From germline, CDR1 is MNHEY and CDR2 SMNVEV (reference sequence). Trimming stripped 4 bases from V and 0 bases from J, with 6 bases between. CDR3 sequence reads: CASSSRMNTEAFF. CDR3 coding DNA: TGTGCCAGCAGTTCGAGGATGAACACTGAAGCTTTCTTT.

CDR3 loop: CASSEARPTGTGVYNEQFF. The CDR3 coding sequence is TGTGCCAGCAGTGAAGCGAGACCCACCGGGACAGGGGTCTACAATGAGCAGTTCTTC. This chain connects TRBV6-1 to TRBJ2-1, with TRBD1 matching over 10 bases. The CDR3 totals 19 residues. The junction had 11 bases not matched to a gene; V was cut back by 0 bases and J by 3 bases. CDR1 is MNHNS and CDR2 is SASEGT in the germline V gene.

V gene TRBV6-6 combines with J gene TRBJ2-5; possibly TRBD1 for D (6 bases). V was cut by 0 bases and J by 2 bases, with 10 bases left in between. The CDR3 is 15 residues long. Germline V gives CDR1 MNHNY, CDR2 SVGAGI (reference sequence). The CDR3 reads CASSYSTGFQETQYF. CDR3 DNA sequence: TGTGCCAGCAGTTACTCGACAGGTTTTCAAGAGACCCAGTACTTC.

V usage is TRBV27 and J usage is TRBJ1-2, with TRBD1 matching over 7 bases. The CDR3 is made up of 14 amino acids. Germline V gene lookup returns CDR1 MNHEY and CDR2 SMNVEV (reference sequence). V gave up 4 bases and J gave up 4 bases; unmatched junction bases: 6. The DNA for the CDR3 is TGTGCCAGCAGTTCGATGGGACAGCTCTATGGCTACACCTTC. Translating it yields CASSSMGQLYGYTF.

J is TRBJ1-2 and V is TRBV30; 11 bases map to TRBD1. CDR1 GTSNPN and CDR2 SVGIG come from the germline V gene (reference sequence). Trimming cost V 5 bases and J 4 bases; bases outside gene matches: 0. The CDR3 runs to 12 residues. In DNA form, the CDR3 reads TGTGCCTGGGGACAGGGGGCCTATGGCTACACCTTC. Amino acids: CAWGQGAYGYTF.

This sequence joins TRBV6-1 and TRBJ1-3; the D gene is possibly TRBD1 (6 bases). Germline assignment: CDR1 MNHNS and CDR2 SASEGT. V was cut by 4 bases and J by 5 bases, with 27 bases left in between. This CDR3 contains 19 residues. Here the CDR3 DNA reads TGTGCCAGCAGTGGGACACAGGGTGGGGAGAAAATGACTCGAAACACCATATATTTT. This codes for CASSGTQGGEKMTRNTIYF.